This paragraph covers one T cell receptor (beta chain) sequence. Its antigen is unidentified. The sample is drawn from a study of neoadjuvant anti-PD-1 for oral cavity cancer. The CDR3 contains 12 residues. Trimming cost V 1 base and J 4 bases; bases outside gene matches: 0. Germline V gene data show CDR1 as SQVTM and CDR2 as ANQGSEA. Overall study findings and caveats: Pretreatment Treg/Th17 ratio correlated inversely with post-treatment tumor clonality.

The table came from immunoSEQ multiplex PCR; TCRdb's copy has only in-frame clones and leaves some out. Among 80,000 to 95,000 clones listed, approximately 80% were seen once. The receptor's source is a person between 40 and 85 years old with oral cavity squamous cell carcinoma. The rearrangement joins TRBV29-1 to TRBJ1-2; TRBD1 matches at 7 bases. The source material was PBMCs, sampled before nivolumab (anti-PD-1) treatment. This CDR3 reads CSVEGQGYGYTF. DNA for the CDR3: TGCAGCGTTGAAGGACAGGGCTATGGCTACACCTTC.